Listed below are T cell receptor beta chains from one sample, sequenced in a study of blood T cell repertoires in COVID-19. Some clones are missing from TCRdb's copy, which holds only in-frame ones; the method was immunoSEQ multiplex PCR. The table includes roughly 250,000 clones, 84% detected once. The material sequenced was peripheral blood. The receptor source for this set is a man aged 50 or older with acute or convalescent COVID-19. CDR3s leave out the opening cysteine and the closing phenylalanine or tryptophan. A D gene is named only where the DNA matches it firmly.

d_call j_call v_call cdr3_aa
. TRBJ2-7 TRBV28 ASSSYSAGAYEQY
. TRBJ1-5 TRBV2 ASRLGSSNQPQH
. TRBJ2-2 TRBV24-1 ATSDPRGTGELF
TRBD2 TRBJ2-7 TRBV6-5 ASSLAGGPSREQY
TRBD1 TRBJ1-2 TRBV6-5 ASSYGTGGSNYGYT
TRBD2 TRBJ2-2 TRBV6-5 ASSQPGGTGELF
TRBD1 TRBJ2-7 TRBV19 ASSRQGYYEQY
. TRBJ2-7 TRBV24-1 ATSDSSSLTGEQY
TRBD2 TRBJ2-7 TRBV10-2 ASSSSGVEYEQY
TRBD2 TRBJ2-5 TRBV3-1/TRBV3-2 ASSLTSGGLRYQETQY
. TRBJ2-7 TRBV6-5 ASFWGGGLDEQY
. TRBJ1-2 TRBV11-2 ASSSLLSGNYGYT
. TRBJ1-5 TRBV4-1 ASSQGGSNQPQH
. TRBJ2-2 TRBV2 ASRLRVTGELF
. TRBJ1-5 TRBV7-9 ASSPRFSNQPQH
TRBD1 TRBJ1-6 TRBV6-5 ASRGGQVNSPLH
TRBD1 TRBJ2-2 TRBV5-6 ASSLRGGGWTGELF
TRBD2 TRBJ2-3 TRBV2 ASSWTSGNTQY
. TRBJ2-4 TRBV19 ASSHFLGSRGYQNIQY
. TRBJ1-5 TRBV7-2 ASSDPGESQH
TRBD2 TRBJ2-2 TRBV6-5 ASSWGGNTGELF
. TRBJ1-5 TRBV28 ASNTYRALRDQPQH